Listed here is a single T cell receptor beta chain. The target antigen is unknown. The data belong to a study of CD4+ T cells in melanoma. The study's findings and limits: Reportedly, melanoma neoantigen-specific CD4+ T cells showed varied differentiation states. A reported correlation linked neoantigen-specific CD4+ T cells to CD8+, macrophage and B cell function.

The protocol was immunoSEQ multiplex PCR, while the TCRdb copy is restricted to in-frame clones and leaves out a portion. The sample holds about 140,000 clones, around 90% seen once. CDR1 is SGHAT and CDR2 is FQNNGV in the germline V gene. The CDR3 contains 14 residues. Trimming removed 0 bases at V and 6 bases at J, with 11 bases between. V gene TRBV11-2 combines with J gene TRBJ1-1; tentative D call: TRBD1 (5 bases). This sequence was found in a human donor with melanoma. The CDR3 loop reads CASSLDGGWAEAFF. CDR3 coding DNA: TGTGCCAGCAGCTTAGACGGGGGATGGGCTGAAGCTTTCTTT.